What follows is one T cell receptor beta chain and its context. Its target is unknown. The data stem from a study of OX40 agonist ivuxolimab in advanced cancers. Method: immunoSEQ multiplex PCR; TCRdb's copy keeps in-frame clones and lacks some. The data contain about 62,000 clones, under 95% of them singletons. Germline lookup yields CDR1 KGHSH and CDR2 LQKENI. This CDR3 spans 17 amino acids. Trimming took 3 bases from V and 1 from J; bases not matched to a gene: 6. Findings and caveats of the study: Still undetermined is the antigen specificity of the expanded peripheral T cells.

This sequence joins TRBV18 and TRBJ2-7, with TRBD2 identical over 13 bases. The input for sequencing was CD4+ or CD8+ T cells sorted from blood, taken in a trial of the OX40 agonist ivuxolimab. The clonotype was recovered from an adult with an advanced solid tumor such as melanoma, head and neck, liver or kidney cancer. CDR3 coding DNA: TGTGCCAGCTCACCCCGGACTAGCGGGGGACCATCCTACGAGCAGTACTTC. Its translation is CASSPRTSGGPSYEQYF.